Given below is one T cell receptor (beta chain) in context. Its antigen is not identified. This sample is part of a study of graft-versus-host responses after intestinal transplantation. Whole-study context: Multivisceral, liver-intestinal, or isolated intestinal grafts were transplanted into recipients. Study outcomes and limitations: Recipient-marrow GvH clones were detected, some having first appeared in ileum or blood.

V was shortened by 5 bases and J by 3 bases, with 16 bases between the two germline ends. Germline V gives CDR1 PRHDT, CDR2 FYEKMQ (reference sequence). The CDR3 length is 16 residues. Clones were sequenced by immunoSEQ multiplex PCR, and TCRdb holds only the in-frame ones, with some missing. The table includes around 39,000 clones, about 92% detected once. The sample consisted of PBMCs, taken 700 to 850 days after intestinal transplantation. This TCR was sampled from a human patient who received an intestinal transplant, so some T cells may come from the graft donor. The chain recombines TRBV13 with TRBJ2-2; perhaps TRBD1 as D (6 bases). DNA of the CDR3: TGTGCCAGCAGCACCTCCGGGACACCATACACCGGGGAGCTGTTTTTT. Amino acids: CASSTSGTPYTGELFF.